These T cell receptor beta chains were read from a single sample in a study of CD8 T cells in ankylosing spondylitis. In TCRdb, the 5' RACE reads were re-called with MiXCR into one record per CDR3 protein. The top ten clones hold around 0.51% of a sample with some 840,000 distinct CDR3 sequences, 12% of them seen once. Sequenced input: blood, either unsorted or a sorted T cell fraction (not recorded which). These receptors were obtained from a male donor with ankylosing spondylitis. Each CDR3 is given with its conserved first and last residue. The order of the fields is J gene, V gene, D gene, clone size, CDR3 DNA, CDR3 protein. The D gene is left open where the match is weak. Only some rows state a clone size, as once, few, many or a class for expanded clones.

>TRBJ1-2|TRBV6-1|TRBD1|few
TGTGCCAGCAGCAATCACAACAGGGGTAGCGGCTACACCTTC
CASSNHNRGSGYTF
>TRBJ2-1|TRBV20-1|TRBD2|-
TGCAGTGCGCACTCAAGCGGGAGCATAACCTACAATGAGCAGTTCTTC
CSAHSSGSITYNEQFF
>TRBJ1-2|TRBV7-2|TRBD1|many
TGTGCCAGCAGCCGGGGACAGGGACACTATGGCTACACCTTC
CASSRGQGHYGYTF
>TRBJ2-7|TRBV28|TRBD2|few
TGTGCCAGCAGTCGCCGACTAGCGTCGTCCTACGAGCAGTACTTC
CASSRRLASSYEQYF
>TRBJ1-2|TRBV6-5|-|-
TGTGCCAGCAGTTACGCGGAATGGAGCTATGGCTACACCTTC
CASSYAEWSYGYTF
>TRBJ2-6|TRBV12-3/TRBV12-4|TRBD1|few
TGTGCCAGCAGTTCTCGACAGGGCTCTGGGGCCAACGTCCTGACTTTC
CASSSRQGSGANVLTF
>TRBJ2-1|TRBV5-1|-|-
TGCGCCAGCAGCGGTGGGACGGGGGTCGTTACTGAGCAGTTCTTC
CASSGGTGVVTEQFF
>TRBJ1-2|TRBV6-5|-|-
TGTGCCAGCAGTTCGATGGACGGAAACTATGGCTACACCTTC
CASSSMDGNYGYTF
>TRBJ1-2|TRBV5-6|-|-
TGTGCCAGCAGCGAATTAGGCCCCAAAGATGGCTACACCTTC
CASSELGPKDGYTF
>TRBJ2-7|TRBV6-2/TRBV6-3|-|-
TGTGCCAGCAGCCCTGTTAGGACAGTCTCCTACGAGCAGTACTTC
CASSPVRTVSYEQYF
>TRBJ2-6|TRBV6-5|TRBD2|few
TGTGCCAGCAGTTCTAGCGGGAGGGCCTTTGGGGCCAACGTCCTGACTTTC
CASSSSGRAFGANVLTF
>TRBJ1-1|TRBV12-3/TRBV12-4|-|many
TGTGCCACCGCTACGGGAGGTACACTGTTAGCTTTCTTT
CATATGGTLLAFF
>TRBJ2-1|TRBV11-2|TRBD2|-
TGTGCCAGCAGCTTAGTGCGGGGGGAGAATGAGCAGTTCTTC
CASSLVRGENEQFF
>TRBJ1-5|TRBV20-1|-|many
TGCAGTGCTAGAGAAGACCCCAATCAGCCCCAGCATTTT
CSAREDPNQPQHF
>TRBJ2-2|TRBV21-1|-|-
TGTGCCAGCAGCAAAGCGCTCCGAATCGGGGAGCTGTTTTTT
CASSKALRIGELFF
>TRBJ2-3|TRBV10-3|-|many
TGTGCCATCAGTGAGGTCCTGGAAAGCACAGATACGCAGTATTTT
CAISEVLESTDTQYF
>TRBJ2-1|TRBV29-1|TRBD1|many
TGCAGCGTTGCCGACAGGGGAAACAATGAGCAGTTCTTC
CSVADRGNNEQFF
>TRBJ2-2|TRBV20-1|-|few
TGCAGTGCTGAGTTCGTCGAGACGATAGACAGAACCGGGGAGCTGTTTTTT
CSAEFVETIDRTGELFF
>TRBJ2-3|TRBV6-1|-|-
TGTGCCAGCAGCCCCTCAGGAGGAGGTGGAGATACGCAGTATTTT
CASSPSGGGGDTQYF
>TRBJ2-1|TRBV5-1|-|-
TGCGCCAGCAGCTTGAATACTGACAATGAGCAGTTCTTC
CASSLNTDNEQFF
>TRBJ2-3|TRBV13|TRBD1|many
TGTGCCAGCAGCCGGGACAGGGGGCTTTTGGTAGTAGCGGGGGTCCGCACAGATACGCAGTATTTT
CASSRDRGLLVVAGVRTDTQYF
>TRBJ1-1|TRBV27|-|few
TGTGCCAGCAGTTTAAAGGGCTGGGGTGGCTATGAAGCTTTCTTT
CASSLKGWGGYEAFF
>TRBJ2-6|TRBV7-6|-|few
TGTGCCAGCAGGCCGACTAGACGGGCCAACGTCCTGACTTTC
CASRPTRRANVLTF
>TRBJ2-7|TRBV29-1|-|-
TGCAGCGTGGCCCAGGACGCCGGATCCCACTCCTACGAGCAGTACTTC
CSVAQDAGSHSYEQYF
>TRBJ2-3|TRBV5-6|TRBD2|-
TGTGCCAGCAGCTTGATCGGACTAGCGGCGGGGGATACGCAGTATTTT
CASSLIGLAAGDTQYF
>TRBJ2-5|TRBV3-1|-|many
TGTGCCAGCAGCCCTACCCAGGGGCTCCAAGAGACCCAGTACTTC
CASSPTQGLQETQYF
>TRBJ1-2|TRBV10-3|-|many
TGTGCCATCAGTGAGTCGACTACTTATGGCTACACCTTC
CAISESTTYGYTF
>TRBJ1-6|TRBV6-1|-|-
TGTGCCAGCATCCTCGTGGACAGCCCTAATTCACCCCTCCACTTT
CASILVDSPNSPLHF
>TRBJ2-5|TRBV20-1|-|-
TGCAGTGCTGAGGGGCCTGCTTGGGAGACCCAGTACTTC
CSAEGPAWETQYF
>TRBJ1-1|TRBV15|-|few
TGTGCCACCAGCAGAGAATACGGAGGCACTGAAGCTTTCTTT
CATSREYGGTEAFF
>TRBJ1-1|TRBV6-2/TRBV6-3|-|few
TGTGCCAGCAGTTACCCGGACAGTTTTCGAGCTTTCTTT
CASSYPDSFRAFF
>TRBJ2-7|TRBV6-2/TRBV6-3|-|-
TGTGCCAGCAGTTACTGGGGGCCCTACGAGCAGTACTTC
CASSYWGPYEQYF
>TRBJ1-2|TRBV5-6|-|many
TGTGCCAGCAGCTTGAGGGCAGACTATGGCTACACCTTC
CASSLRADYGYTF
>TRBJ2-1|TRBV24-1|-|many
TGTGCCACCAGTGATTCGGTGTCTGGAGAGCAGTTCTTC
CATSDSVSGEQFF
>TRBJ1-2|TRBV20-1|TRBD1|-
TGCAGTGCTAGTGGGGGACAGTGGGATAACTATGGCTACACCTTC
CSASGGQWDNYGYTF
>TRBJ1-2|TRBV2|TRBD1|-
TGTGCCAGCAGTGAAAGGACAGGGTTTAACTATGGCTACACCTTC
CASSERTGFNYGYTF
>TRBJ1-2|TRBV12-3/TRBV12-4|-|-
TGTGCCAGCAGTCGACAGGAAAGTATGGATGGCTACACCTTC
CASSRQESMDGYTF
>TRBJ2-1|TRBV11-3|-|few
TGTGCCAGCAGCACGCCGGGAGCAGGGAGCTCCTACAATGAGCAGTTCTTC
CASSTPGAGSSYNEQFF
>TRBJ2-7|TRBV6-1|-|many
TGTGCCAGCAGCCCCCTGGCCGGGCAGGGGAGCTCCTACGAGCAGTACTTC
CASSPLAGQGSSYEQYF
>TRBJ2-4|TRBV10-1|-|-
TGCGCCAGCAGTGCCACGGGGCTTAGGTCCACCAAAAACATTCAGTACTTC
CASSATGLRSTKNIQYF
>TRBJ2-3|TRBV23-1|TRBD2|-
TGCGCCAGCACCCAACCCACTAGCGGACATAAAGATACGCAGTATTTT
CASTQPTSGHKDTQYF
>TRBJ2-2|TRBV7-3|-|few
TGTGCCAGCAGCCCTCGTTGGTCAGGGAATCCCGGGGAGCTGTTTTTT
CASSPRWSGNPGELFF
>TRBJ1-1|TRBV4-2|-|-
TGTGCCAGCAGCCCTGACGGGAATGAAGCTTTCTTT
CASSPDGNEAFF
>TRBJ2-3|TRBV5-1|-|many
TGCGCCAGCAGCTTTAGGACAGCTTACACCACAGATACGCAGTATTTT
CASSFRTAYTTDTQYF
>TRBJ2-3|TRBV24-1|-|-
TGTGCCACCAGTGATTCGCAGGACAGCACAGATACGCAGTATTTT
CATSDSQDSTDTQYF
>TRBJ1-1|TRBV20-1|-|few
TGCAGTGCTAGAGATTGGCAGCTCATGAACACTGAAGCTTTCTTT
CSARDWQLMNTEAFF
>TRBJ2-3|TRBV5-1|TRBD2|few
TGCGCCAGCCAACTAGCGGGGATCACAGATACGCAGTATTTT
CASQLAGITDTQYF
>TRBJ2-3|TRBV4-1|TRBD2|many
TGCGCCAGCAGTCGACTAGCGGGAGGGCTGACAGATACGCAGTATTTT
CASSRLAGGLTDTQYF
>TRBJ2-1|TRBV5-6|-|-
TGTGCCAGCAGCTTTCAGGGTTATGAGCAGTTCTTC
CASSFQGYEQFF
>TRBJ2-5|TRBV7-3|-|few
TGTGCCAGCAGCTCACAGGGTATGGAGACCCAGTACTTC
CASSSQGMETQYF
>TRBJ1-1|TRBV5-1|TRBD1|many
TGCGCCAGCAGCGGAACGGGACAGGCCACTGAAGCTTTCTTT
CASSGTGQATEAFF